This T cell receptor (beta chain) was observed in a study of control samples from healthy donors and cancer patients (dated by TCRdb to the early 2020s). Concerning this clone: Its antigen remains undetermined. Qualities for individual bases were not recorded, and no much larger clone is one base off.

Library preparation was by the immunoSEQ multiplex PCR assay. Entries here come from immuneACCESS through TCRdb and include only in-frame sequences with V and J called. Some clones fail to appear in such tables; in the studies checked, an unresolved V gene covers under half of the shortfall, and the cause of the remainder is unknown. The table for this sample lists tens of thousands of clones; roughly nine tenths of them were counted only once. Approximately 12% of the sample comes from the top ten. Input material: PBMCs. The sequence derives from a man in his fifties with lung cancer.

The CDR3 reads as follows: CASSSKGQGYSNQPQHF. The nucleotides are TGTGCCAGCAGTTCTAAAGGGCAGGGATATAGCAATCAGCCCCAGCATTTT. The chain uses TRBV6-2 or TRBV6-3 and TRBJ1-5; TRBD1 is a possible D gene, resting on 5 matching bases. The CDR3 spans 17 residues, from the cysteine through the phenylalanine. Only the CDR3 DNA is retained, 51 bases long and in frame from the first base. According to the germline V gene, CDR1 reads MNHEY and CDR2 reads SVGEGT. V is shortened by 4 bases, J by 0 bases, and the region joining them spans 16 bases.